This is a list of T cell receptor beta chains from one sample in a study of T cell responses to AZD1222 COVID-19 vaccine. The repertoire was sequenced with immunoSEQ multiplex PCR; TCRdb's copy has only in-frame clones and lacks some. The sample lists about 94,000 clones; less than 85% were seen once. The material was peripheral blood, obtained 28 days after the second AZD1222 dose. The receptors come from an adult who received the AZD1222 COVID-19 vaccine. Both conserved end residues are part of each CDR3. A D gene is named only where the DNA matches it firmly. Expanded clones are given a class, and other clones once, few, many or no size at all.

D: TRBD2
V: TRBV6-5
J: TRBJ2-3
size: -
CDR3: CASSSTGTSADTQYF
DNA: TGTGCCAGCAGTTCCACCGGGACTAGTGCAGATACGCAGTATTTT

D: -
V: TRBV6-1
J: TRBJ2-7
size: -
CDR3: CASSEVVSYEQYF
DNA: TGTGCCAGCAGTGAGGTGGTATCCTACGAGCAGTACTTC

D: TRBD1
V: TRBV7-9
J: TRBJ2-7
size: -
CDR3: CASRSSSGTGASYEQYF
DNA: TGTGCCAGCAGATCATCCTCCGGGACAGGGGCCTCCTACGAGCAGTACTTC

D: -
V: TRBV7-9
J: TRBJ2-4
size: -
CDR3: CASSPFRGSKNIQYF
DNA: TGTGCCAGCAGCCCGTTCAGGGGATCCAAAAACATTCAGTACTTC

D: -
V: TRBV29-1
J: TRBJ2-7
size: -
CDR3: CSVEDRRVANEQYF
DNA: TGCAGCGTTGAAGATCGCCGGGTGGCCAACGAGCAGTACTTC

D: TRBD1
V: TRBV30
J: TRBJ2-7
size: -
CDR3: CAAKGQAYEQYF
DNA: TGTGCCGCCAAGGGACAGGCCTACGAGCAGTACTTC

D: TRBD1
V: TRBV19
J: TRBJ2-7
size: -
CDR3: CASSIMGQGPYEQYF
DNA: TGTGCCAGTAGTATAATGGGACAGGGTCCCTACGAGCAGTACTTC

D: -
V: TRBV7-2
J: TRBJ1-5
size: -
CDR3: CASSLGRDRPQHF
DNA: TGTGCCAGCAGCTTAGGGCGGGATCGGCCCCAGCATTTT

D: TRBD2
V: TRBV15
J: TRBJ2-2
size: few
CDR3: CATSRVSGRDTGELFF
DNA: TGTGCCACCAGCAGAGTTAGCGGGAGGGATACCGGGGAGCTGTTTTTT

D: -
V: TRBV12-5
J: TRBJ2-5
size: -
CDR3: CASGLVEETQYF
DNA: TGTGCTAGTGGTTTGGTAGAAGAGACCCAGTACTTC